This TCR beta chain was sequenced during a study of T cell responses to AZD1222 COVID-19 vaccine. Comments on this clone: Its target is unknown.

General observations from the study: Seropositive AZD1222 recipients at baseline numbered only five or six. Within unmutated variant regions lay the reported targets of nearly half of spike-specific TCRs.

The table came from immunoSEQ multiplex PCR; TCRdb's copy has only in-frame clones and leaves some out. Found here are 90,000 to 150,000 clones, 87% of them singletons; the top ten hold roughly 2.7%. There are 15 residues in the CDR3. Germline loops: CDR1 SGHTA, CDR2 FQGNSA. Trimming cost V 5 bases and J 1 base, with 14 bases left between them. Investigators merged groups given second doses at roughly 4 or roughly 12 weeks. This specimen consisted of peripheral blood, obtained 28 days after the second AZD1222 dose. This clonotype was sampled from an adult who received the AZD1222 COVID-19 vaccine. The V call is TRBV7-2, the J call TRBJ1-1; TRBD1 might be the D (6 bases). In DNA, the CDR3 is TGTGCCAGCAGCCCCCCCGGGACAAAGAACACTGAAGCTTTCTTT. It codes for CASSPPGTKNTEAFF.